Listed here are 19 T cell receptor beta chains from one sample, sequenced in a study of T-cell reconstitution after alpha-beta-depleted transplantation in children. TCRbeta library preparation incorporated unique molecular identifiers. MiXCR, applied by TCRdb to the PCR reads, yields one record per CDR3 protein. The sample lists 450,000 to 700,000 distinct CDR3 sequences, 25% to 30% occurring once. The input for sequencing was PBMCs, taken before TCRalphabeta/CD19-depleted stem cell transplant. The receptors shown here come from a boy in the first two years of life with Wiskott-Aldrich syndrome, due to receive a stem cell transplant.

This clonotype was detected a few times. The rearrangement joins TRBV5-1 to TRBJ1-1; 7 bases are a match to TRBD1. Trimming at V came to 1 base and at J to 2 bases, leaving 14 bases not matched to a gene. CDR1 and CDR2 (germline): SGHRS, YFSETQ. CDR3 length: 18 amino acids. The CDR3: CASSLFVTGAGSNTEAFF. The DNA of the CDR3 is TGCGCCAGCAGCTTGTTCGTCACAGGGGCAGGGTCCAACACTGAAGCTTTCTTT.

There are a few counts of this clonotype. V and J are TRBV11-2 and TRBJ2-6; TRBD1 agrees at 10 bases. The CDR3 covers 21 residues. The V and J ends lost 1 base and 0 bases, in that order; junction bases with no gene match: 12. CDR1 and CDR2 (germline): SGHAT, FQNNGV. The CDR3: CASSLVVGKGTGDSGANVLTF. The CDR3 DNA reads TGTGCCAGCAGCTTAGTCGTCGGGAAAGGGACAGGGGACTCTGGGGCCAACGTCCTGACTTTC.

V and J are TRBV20-1 and TRBJ2-7, with D hard to call. The CDR3 spans 12 residues. The germline V and J ends were trimmed by 3 bases and 3 bases, with 9 bases remaining between them. The germline gives CDR1 DFQATT, CDR2 SNEGSKA (reference sequence). In DNA form, the CDR3 reads TGCAGTGCTAGGAGCAGCAACTACGAGCAGTACTTC. Translated: CSARSSNYEQYF.

The chain combines TRBV12-3 or TRBV12-4 with TRBJ2-2; 7 nucleotides agree with TRBD1. The V and J ends lost 0 bases and 4 bases, in that order; junction bases with no gene match: 8. The CDR3 covers 17 residues. CDR3 sequence reads: CASSLAVTGAATGELFF. CDR3 DNA: TGTGCCAGCAGTTTAGCCGTAACAGGGGCGGCCACCGGGGAGCTGTTTTTT.

The chain is built from TRBV20-1 and TRBJ2-7; the match to TRBD2 covers 15 bases. CDR1 DFQATT and CDR2 SNEGSKA come from the germline V gene (reference sequence). J was trimmed by 6 bases and V by 6 bases; bases with no gene match: 12. The CDR3 contains 16 residues. Here the CDR3 reads CSAVGLAGGPGGEQYF. The DNA for the CDR3 is TGCAGTGCCGTAGGACTAGCGGGAGGGCCGGGAGGCGAGCAGTACTTC.

The chain links TRBV3-1 to TRBJ1-1, with D perhaps matching TRBD1 (5 bases). V was trimmed by 2 bases and J by 11 bases, leaving 12 bases between them. The CDR3 extends over 12 amino acids. The germline V gene has CDR1 LGHDT and CDR2 YNNKEL (reference sequence). CDR3 amino acids: CASSQWGGGAFF. Written as DNA, the CDR3 is TGTGCCAGCAGCCAATGGGGGGGAGGGGCTTTCTTT.

This CDR3 reads CASSQMGGAGDTQYF. The DNA of the CDR3 is TGCGCCAGCAGCCAGATGGGCGGGGCAGGGGATACGCAGTATTTT. The chain uses TRBV4-1 and TRBJ2-3, with D perhaps TRBD2 (6 bases). Between the trimmed V and J ends, which lost 3 bases and 6 bases, there was a span of 16 bases. Germline-derived CDR1 and CDR2 are MGHRA and YSYEKL. The CDR3 spans 15 residues.

The V and J genes are TRBV21-1 and TRBJ1-2; the D call TRBD1 from the table was never checked on the DNA. TRBV21-1 is designated a pseudogene. This CDR3 has 14 residues. The CDR3 nucleotides are TGTGCCAGCAGCAAATTTAGGGGGGATTGTGGCTACACCTTC. Its protein is CASSKFRGDCGYTF.

The chain carries TRBV12-3 or TRBV12-4 and TRBJ2-5; the D is unclear. Trimming removed 6 bases at V and 3 bases at J, with 11 bases between. The length of the CDR3 is 13 residues. The CDR3 here is CASRKDLEETQYF. CDR3 in DNA: TGTGCCAGCAGAAAGGACCTAGAAGAGACCCAGTACTTC.

This clonotype was seen a few times. This rearrangement joins TRBV5-1 to TRBJ2-7, with 8 bases matching TRBD2. V lost 0 bases, J lost 12 bases, and 8 bases stayed unmatched. The CDR3 spans 13 residues. Looked up from germline, CDR1 is SGHRS and CDR2 is YFSETQ. The DNA of the CDR3 is TGCGCCAGCAGCTTGGGGCGGGAGGATGGATTGTACTTC. As protein: CASSLGREDGLYF.

This clonotype was found many times. The chain's CDR3 is CASSYGTSGSPSSYNEQFF. The CDR3 coding sequence is TGTGCCAGCAGCTATGGGACTAGCGGGAGCCCGAGCTCCTACAATGAGCAGTTCTTC. The genes are TRBV5-6 and TRBJ2-1; 14 bases agree with TRBD2. Looked up from germline, CDR1 is SGHDT and CDR2 is YYEEEE. The length of the CDR3 is 19 residues. V lost 3 bases and J lost 0; bases outside the gene matches: 8. The entire variable domain, with the rest obtained from reference TRBV5-6 and TRBJ2-1, is as follows: DAGVTQSPTHLIKTRGQQVTLRCSPKSGHDTVSWYQQALGQGPQFIFQYYEEEERQRGNFPDRFSGHQFPNYSSELNVNALLLGDSALYLCASSYGTSGSPSSYNEQFFGPGTRLTVL.

V is TRBV6-5 and J is TRBJ2-1; D not resolved. CDR3 length: 16 amino acids. Germline V lookup: CDR1 MNHEY, CDR2 SVGAGI. The ends were cut back, 4 bases at V and 0 bases at J, with 13 bases in the middle. The CDR3 region is CASSSPGRSSYNEQFF. In nucleotides, the CDR3 is TGTGCCAGCAGTTCACCGGGCCGCAGCTCCTACAATGAGCAGTTCTTC.

The rearrangement links TRBV5-1 to TRBJ2-1, with TRBD2 matching 9 bases. CDR1 is SGHRS, CDR2 YFSETQ, per germline. After removal of 1 base from V and 3 bases from J, the junction contained 2 bases not matched to a gene. This CDR3 has 15 residues. CDR3 protein: CASSLSSGDYNEQFF. For the CDR3, the DNA is TGCGCCAGCAGCTTGTCTAGCGGGGACTACAATGAGCAGTTCTTC.

This clonotype has a handful of counts. The rearrangement links TRBV18 to TRBJ2-1; D is possibly TRBD2 (5 bases). Germline V gene lookup returns CDR1 KGHSH and CDR2 LQKENI. Trimming removed 1 base at V and 2 bases at J, with 12 bases between. The CDR3 is made up of 16 amino acids. This CDR3 is CASSPLDFPTYNEQFF. CDR3 coding DNA: TGTGCCAGCTCACCACTGGACTTCCCCACCTACAATGAGCAGTTCTTC.

The rearrangement uses TRBV6-1 and TRBJ2-7; 8 nucleotides match TRBD2. Looked up from germline, CDR1 is MNHNS and CDR2 is SASEGT. The CDR3 has 14 amino acids. V lost 2 bases and J lost 7; bases outside the gene matches: 7. CDR3 protein: CASSETVAGREQYF. The CDR3 nucleotides read TGTGCCAGCAGTGAAACCGTAGCGGGAAGGGAGCAGTACTTC.

This clonotype has only a few counts. CDR3 region: CASSTAGGSQETQYF. CDR3 DNA: TGTGCCAGCAGTACCGCAGGAGGTAGCCAAGAGACCCAGTACTTC. The chain employs TRBV6-1 and TRBJ2-5; D perhaps matches TRBD2 (5 bases). CDR3 size: 15 residues. CDR1 MNHNS and CDR2 SASEGT come from the germline V gene. Trimming cost V 5 bases and J 1 base, with 14 bases left between them.

This sequence joins TRBV3-1 and TRBJ2-1; 14 bases agree with TRBD2. The germline CDR1 and CDR2 sequences are LGHDT and YNNKEL (reference sequence). The J segment lost 8 bases and the V segment lost 4 bases, leaving 10 bases of the junction unmatched. CDR3 length equals 17 residues. CDR3 sequence (DNA): TGTGCCAGCAGCCTAACCATCGGGACTAGCGGGAGCGATGAGCAGTTCTTC. Translation: CASSLTIGTSGSDEQFF.

The J gene is TRBJ2-7, the V gene TRBV7-2; 13 bases map to TRBD2. There are 19 residues in the CDR3. Germline CDR1 is SGHTA and CDR2 is FQGNSA. The junction had 8 bases not matched to a gene; V was cut back by 0 bases and J by 0 bases. CDR3 nucleotides: TGTGCCAGCAGCTTAGCTCCGGGACTAGCGGGACCACTCTCCTACGAGCAGTACTTC. Encoded protein: CASSLAPGLAGPLSYEQYF. Looking up the rest from reference TRBV7-2 and TRBJ2-7 gives the full variable domain: GAGVSQSPSNKVTEKGKDVELRCDPISGHTALYWYRQSLGQGLEFLIYFQGNSAPDKSGLPSDRFSAERTGGSVSTLTIQRTQQEDSAVYLCASSLAPGLAGPLSYEQYFGPGTRLTVT.

This clonotype has a count of ten or more. This chain links TRBV15 with TRBJ1-5, with D possibly being TRBD1 (5 bases). This CDR3 spans 15 amino acids. Trimming shortened V by 3 bases and J by 3 bases, and 12 bases separated the two germline ends. In germline, CDR1 is LNHNV, CDR2 YYDKDF (reference sequence). The CDR3 here is CATSSRVRNNQPQHF. CDR3 DNA sequence: TGTGCCACCAGCAGCAGGGTCAGGAACAATCAGCCCCAGCATTTT.